These T cell receptor beta chains were read from a single sample in a study of graft-versus-host responses after intestinal transplantation. Data came from immunoSEQ multiplex PCR; TCRdb stores just in-frame clones and leaves some out. Of 80,000 to 100,000 clones in the sample, about 94% are singletons; the top ten hold 0.15% to 0.2%. No cognate antigen is known for these TCRs. The material sequenced was unstimulated CD4+ T cells sorted from spleen or lymph node cells, taken before intestinal transplant. These TCRs come from a human donor who received an intestinal transplant. Each CDR3 is given with its conserved first and last residue. D genes are given only for firm matches. Expanded clones get a size class; other rows say once, few or many, or leave the size out.

J | D | V | size | DNA | CDR3
TRBJ1-5 | - | TRBV6-6 | once | TGTGCCAGTGGAGGGGGGGGGCCCCAGCATTTT | CASGGGGPQHF
TRBJ2-7 | TRBD1 | TRBV6-4 | once | TGTGCCAGCAGAGGACTTGGGACAGGTTCCTACGAGCAGTACTTC | CASRGLGTGSYEQYF
TRBJ1-3 | - | TRBV6-5 | - | TGTGCCAGCAGTTACTCTCCCGGAGACTCTGGAAACACCATATATTTT | CASSYSPGDSGNTIYF
TRBJ2-7 | - | TRBV27 | - | TGTGCCAGCAGTTTACTTGCCGGGTCTACCTACGAGCAGTACTTC | CASSLLAGSTYEQYF
TRBJ2-5 | - | TRBV2 | - | TGTGCCAGCATGCGGTTTGAGACCCAGTACTTC | CASMRFETQYF
TRBJ1-4 | - | TRBV5-4 | - | TGTGCCAGCAGCCCGGGGGCAACTAATGAAAAACTGTTTTTT | CASSPGATNEKLFF
TRBJ1-1 | - | TRBV7-3 | - | TGTGCCAGCAGTGACAGAGAGGATACTGAAGCTTTCTTT | CASSDREDTEAFF
TRBJ1-2 | - | TRBV28 | - | TGTGCCAGCAGTTTACCGGGATTCAGTTATGGCTACACCTTC | CASSLPGFSYGYTF
TRBJ1-2 | - | TRBV4-1 | - | TGCGCCAGCAGCCGCGCCGACCGGGGTTTCTATGGCTACACCTTC | CASSRADRGFYGYTF
TRBJ2-7 | TRBD2 | TRBV11-2 | - | TGTGCCAGCAGCTTAATCCGGGGGGCGGGGGGAACCTACGAGCAGTACTTC | CASSLIRGAGGTYEQYF
TRBJ2-6 | - | TRBV2 | - | TGTGCCAGCGGTGGAGGAGTACTCTCTGGGGCCAACGTCCTGACTTTC | CASGGGVLSGANVLTF
TRBJ1-1 | - | TRBV28 | - | TGTGCCAGCAGTCCTTTACAGGGATTGAACACTGAAGCTTTCTTT | CASSPLQGLNTEAFF
TRBJ2-1 | - | TRBV7-6 | - | TGTGCCAGCAGCGCCAGGACTGGCGAGCAGTTCTTC | CASSARTGEQFF
TRBJ2-7 | TRBD2 | TRBV10-3 | - | TGTGCCATCAGTGAGTCCTTGGGGCGGGGGGAGCGGGAGCAGTACTTC | CAISESLGRGEREQYF
TRBJ1-5 | TRBD1 | TRBV5-1 | - | TGCGCCAGCAGCTTGGAGGGACAGGGGGAAATGCCCCAGCATTTT | CASSLEGQGEMPQHF
TRBJ1-1 | TRBD1 | TRBV19 | - | TGTGCCAGTCGGATCGACAGGGGGAACACTGAAGCTTTCTTT | CASRIDRGNTEAFF
TRBJ2-2 | - | TRBV11-3 | once | TGTGCCAGCAGCTTGAACAGGGCCTTTACCGGGGAGCTGTTTTTT | CASSLNRAFTGELFF
TRBJ2-7 | TRBD1 | TRBV6-5 | - | TGTGCCAGCAGTTGGGACAGACTTTCCTACGAGCAGTACTTC | CASSWDRLSYEQYF
TRBJ2-1 | TRBD2 | TRBV6-5 | - | TGTGCCAGCACTCGTGGGAGGGCCTATGAGCAGTTCTTC | CASTRGRAYEQFF
TRBJ1-2 | - | TRBV9 | - | TGTGCCAGCAGCGCCCCTGGTGGCAGATCTAACTATGGCTACACCTTC | CASSAPGGRSNYGYTF
TRBJ2-7 | TRBD1 | TRBV2 | - | TGTGCCAGCAGTGGGGACAGCTACGAGCAGTACTTC | CASSGDSYEQYF
TRBJ1-2 | - | TRBV4-3 | - | TGCGCCAGCAGCCAGGGGCGGGACGCAAGGGGCTACACCTTC | CASSQGRDARGYTF
TRBJ2-2 | TRBD1 | TRBV11-3 | - | TGTGCCAGCCGGGACAGGGGCCCCGGGGAGCTGTTTTTT | CASRDRGPGELFF
TRBJ1-2 | TRBD1 | TRBV30 | - | TGTGCCTGGAGTCAACAGGGGGTAGCGCTCTATGGCTACACCTTC | CAWSQQGVALYGYTF
TRBJ2-5 | - | TRBV6-5 | - | TGTGCCACAGGACAAACCCAAGAGACCCAGTACTTC | CATGQTQETQYF
TRBJ1-2 | TRBD1 | TRBV7-2 | once | TGTGCCAGCAGCTTACCCGGACAGGGGAAAGGCTACACCTTC | CASSLPGQGKGYTF
TRBJ2-1 | TRBD2 | TRBV13 | - | TGTGCCAGCAGCTTAGGAATGACTAGCGGGAACAATGAGCAGTTCTTC | CASSLGMTSGNNEQFF
TRBJ2-5 | TRBD1 | TRBV5-1 | - | TGCGCCAGCAGCCCCCAACCGGGACAGCAAGAGACCCAGTACTTC | CASSPQPGQQETQYF
TRBJ2-1 | TRBD2 | TRBV6-5 | - | TGTGCCAGCAGCGACGCCGGGACTAGCTACAATGAGCAGTTCTTC | CASSDAGTSYNEQFF
TRBJ2-3 | TRBD2 | TRBV2 | - | TGTGCCAGCAGGACGGTGCTAGCGGGCACAGATACGCAGTATTTT | CASRTVLAGTDTQYF
TRBJ2-5 | - | TRBV6-5 | - | TGTGCCAGCAGTTACTCGGAGAGGCGGGAGACCCAGTACTTC | CASSYSERRETQYF
TRBJ1-5 | - | TRBV6-5 | - | TGTGCCAGCAGTTACGCAGGGGATAGGGATTATCCCCAGCATTTT | CASSYAGDRDYPQHF
TRBJ2-7 | TRBD2 | TRBV7-2 | - | TGTGCCAGCAGCCCAAGAAGCGGGGCCCTCGAGCAGTACTTC | CASSPRSGALEQYF
TRBJ2-1 | - | TRBV7-2 | - | TGTGCCAGCAGCTTAGCGCGGGCGTATGAGCAGTTCTTC | CASSLARAYEQFF
TRBJ2-5 | TRBD2 | TRBV4-1 | once | TGCGCCAGCAGCCATAGCGGGGTGGAGGAGACCCAGTACTTC | CASSHSGVEETQYF
TRBJ2-3 | TRBD2 | TRBV19 | - | TGTGCCAGTAACGCCGGGGGGACAGATACGCAGTATTTT | CASNAGGTDTQYF
TRBJ2-7 | TRBD1 | TRBV29-1 | - | TGCAGCGTTGTGGACAGGGGATCCTACGAGCAGTACTTC | CSVVDRGSYEQYF